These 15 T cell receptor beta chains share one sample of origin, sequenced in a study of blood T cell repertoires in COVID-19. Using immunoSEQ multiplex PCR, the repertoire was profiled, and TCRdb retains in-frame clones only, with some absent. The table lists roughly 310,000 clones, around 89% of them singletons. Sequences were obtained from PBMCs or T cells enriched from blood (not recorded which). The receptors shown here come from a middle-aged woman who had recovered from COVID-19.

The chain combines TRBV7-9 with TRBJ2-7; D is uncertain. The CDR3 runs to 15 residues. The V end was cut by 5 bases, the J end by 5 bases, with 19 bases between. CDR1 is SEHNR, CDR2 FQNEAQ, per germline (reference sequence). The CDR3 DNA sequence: TGTGCCAGCAGCCGCTTGAATTTAAGTCGGGACGAGCAGTACTTC. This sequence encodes CASSRLNLSRDEQYF.

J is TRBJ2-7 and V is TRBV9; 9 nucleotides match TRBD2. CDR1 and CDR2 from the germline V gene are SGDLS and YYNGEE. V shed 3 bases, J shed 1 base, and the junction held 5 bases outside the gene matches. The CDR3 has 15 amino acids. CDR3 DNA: TGTGCCAGCAGCGAGGGAGCGGGAGGTTCCTACGAGCAGTACTTC. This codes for CASSEGAGGSYEQYF.

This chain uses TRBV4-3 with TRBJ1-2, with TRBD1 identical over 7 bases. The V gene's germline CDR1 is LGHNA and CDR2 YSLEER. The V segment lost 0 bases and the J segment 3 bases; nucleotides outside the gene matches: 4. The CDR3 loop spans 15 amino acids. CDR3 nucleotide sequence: TGCGCCAGCAGCCAAGACCTAGGGACAGACTATGGCTACACCTTC. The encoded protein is CASSQDLGTDYGYTF.

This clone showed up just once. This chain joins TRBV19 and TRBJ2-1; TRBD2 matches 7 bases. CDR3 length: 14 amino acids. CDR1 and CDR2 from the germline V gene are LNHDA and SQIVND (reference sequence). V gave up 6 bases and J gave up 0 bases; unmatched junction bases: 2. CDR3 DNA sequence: TGTGCCAGTAGGGGCGGGAGCTCCTACAATGAGCAGTTCTTC. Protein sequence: CASRGGSSYNEQFF.

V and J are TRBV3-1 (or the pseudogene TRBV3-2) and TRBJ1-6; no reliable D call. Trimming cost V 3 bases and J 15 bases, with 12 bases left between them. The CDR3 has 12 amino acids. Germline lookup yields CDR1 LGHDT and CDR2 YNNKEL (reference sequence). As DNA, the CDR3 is TGTGCCAGCAGCCATGGTGGAGTACACCTCCACTTT. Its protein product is CASSHGGVHLHF.

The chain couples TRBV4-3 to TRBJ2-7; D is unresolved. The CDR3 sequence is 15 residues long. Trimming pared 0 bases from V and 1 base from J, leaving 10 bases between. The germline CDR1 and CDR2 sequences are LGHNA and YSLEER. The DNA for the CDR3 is TGCGCCAGCAGCCAAGATCCCGTCGGTTCCTACGAGCAGTACTTC. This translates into CASSQDPVGSYEQYF.

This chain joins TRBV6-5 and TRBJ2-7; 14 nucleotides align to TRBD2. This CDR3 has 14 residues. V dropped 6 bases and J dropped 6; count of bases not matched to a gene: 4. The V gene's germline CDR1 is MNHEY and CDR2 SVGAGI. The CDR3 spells CASRGLAGGREQYF. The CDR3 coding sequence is TGTGCCAGCAGAGGACTAGCGGGGGGCCGCGAGCAGTACTTC.

CDR3: CASSKDRGLAQPQHF. The CDR3 DNA follows: TGCGCCAGCAGCAAGGACAGGGGGCTAGCTCAGCCCCAGCATTTT. J is TRBJ1-5 and V is TRBV4-3; 11 bases fit TRBD1. Germline CDR1 reads LGHNA; CDR2 reads YSLEER. V shed 5 bases and J 6 bases; nucleotides not matched to a gene: 6. The CDR3 loop spans 15 amino acids.

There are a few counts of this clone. The chain's CDR3 is CASSERGVQGYGYTF. For the CDR3, the DNA is TGTGCCAGCAGTGAAAGGGGTGTGCAGGGGTATGGCTACACCTTC. The gene calls are TRBV2 and TRBJ1-2; D possibly corresponds to TRBD1 (6 bases). Trimming removed 2 bases at V and 5 bases at J, with 15 bases between. The CDR3 is made up of 15 amino acids. Looked up from germline, CDR1 is SNHLY and CDR2 is FYNNEI.

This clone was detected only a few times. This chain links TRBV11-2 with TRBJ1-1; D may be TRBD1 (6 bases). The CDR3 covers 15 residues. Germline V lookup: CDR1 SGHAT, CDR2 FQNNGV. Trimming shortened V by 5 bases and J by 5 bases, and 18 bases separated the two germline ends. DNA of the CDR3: TGTGCCAGCAGCCTAGGGGGGACTGGGCCAACTGAAGCTTTCTTT. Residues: CASSLGGTGPTEAFF.

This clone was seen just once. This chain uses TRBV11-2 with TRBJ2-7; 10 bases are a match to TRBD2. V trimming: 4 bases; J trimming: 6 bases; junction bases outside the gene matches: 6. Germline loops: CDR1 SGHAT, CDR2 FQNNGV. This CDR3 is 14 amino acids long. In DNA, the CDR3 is TGTGCCAGCAGCTCCAATAGCGGGGGGTTCGAGCAGTACTTC. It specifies CASSSNSGGFEQYF. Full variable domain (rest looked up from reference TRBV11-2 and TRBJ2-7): EAGVAQSPRYKIIEKRQSVAFWCNPISGHATLYWYQQILGQGPKLLIQFQNNGVVDDSQLPKDRFSAERLKGVDSTLKIQPAKLEDSAVYLCASSSNSGGFEQYFGPGTRLTVT.

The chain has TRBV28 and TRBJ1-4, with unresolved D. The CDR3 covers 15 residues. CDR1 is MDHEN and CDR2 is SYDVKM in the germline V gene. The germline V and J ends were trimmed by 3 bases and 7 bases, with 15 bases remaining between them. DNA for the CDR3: TGTGCCAGCAGTTTGCCGGGAGGATTGGTTGAAAAACTGTTTTTT. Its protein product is CASSLPGGLVEKLFF.

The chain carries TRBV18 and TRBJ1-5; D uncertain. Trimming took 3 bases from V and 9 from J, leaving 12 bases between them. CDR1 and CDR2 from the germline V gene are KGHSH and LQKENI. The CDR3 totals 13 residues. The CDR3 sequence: CASSPDSFGPQHF. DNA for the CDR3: TGTGCCAGCTCACCCGACTCCTTTGGGCCCCAGCATTTT. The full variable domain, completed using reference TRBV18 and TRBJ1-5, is NAGVMQNPRHLVRRRGQEARLRCSPMKGHSHVYWYRQLPEEGLKFMVYLQKENIIDESGMPKERFSAEFPKEGPSILRIQQVVRGDSAAYFCASSPDSFGPQHFGDGTRLSIL.

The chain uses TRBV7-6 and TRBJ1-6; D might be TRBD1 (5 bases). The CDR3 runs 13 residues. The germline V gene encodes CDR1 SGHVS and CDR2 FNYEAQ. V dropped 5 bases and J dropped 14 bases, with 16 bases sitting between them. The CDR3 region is CASSPFLGGTLHF. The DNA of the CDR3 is TGTGCCAGCAGCCCATTCCTCGGGGGGACCCTCCACTTT.

CDR3 sequence reads: CATSEAGGAPDTQYF. The CDR3, as DNA: TGTGCCACCAGTGAGGCAGGGGGCGCTCCAGATACGCAGTATTTT. V is TRBV24-1 and J is TRBJ2-3; TRBD1 matches 8 bases. The CDR3 is 15 residues long. Looked up from germline, CDR1 is KGHDR and CDR2 is SFDVKD. The ends lost 4 bases at V and 4 bases at J; junction bases unmatched: 6.